The 26 T cell receptor beta chains given below trace back to one sample, sequenced in a study of control samples from healthy donors and cancer patients. Only in-frame clones appear in the TCRdb table, and some are missing; sequencing was by immunoSEQ multiplex PCR. The sample consists of roughly 54,000 clones, nearly 96% of them appearing once. Sequencing used blood. The receptors were gathered from a woman aged 25 to 39 in good health.

This chain joins TRBV4-1 and TRBJ2-7, with TRBD2 identical over 8 bases. Per the germline V gene, CDR1 is MGHRA and CDR2 is YSYEKL. Losses at the gene ends were 0 bases for V and 7 bases for J; bases not matched to a gene: 8. This CDR3 comprises 15 residues. CDR3 region: CASSQDPAGEREQYF. CDR3 DNA: TGCGCCAGCAGCCAAGATCCAGCGGGAGAACGGGAGCAGTACTTC.

The chain links TRBV5-1 to TRBJ1-2; D is unclear. The V end was cut by 0 bases, the J end by 5 bases, with 11 bases between. The length of the CDR3 is 14 residues. Germline V gene sequence: CDR1 SGHRS, CDR2 YFSETQ. CDR3 residues: CASSLAVVGYGYTF. In DNA form, the CDR3 reads TGCGCCAGCAGCTTGGCCGTGGTTGGATATGGCTACACCTTC.

The chain couples TRBV7-2 to TRBJ2-7; D possibly corresponds to TRBD2 (5 bases). CDR3 length: 14 amino acids. Trimming removed 3 bases at V and 5 bases at J, with 14 bases between. Germline lookup yields CDR1 SGHTA and CDR2 FQGNSA. The CDR3 loop reads CASSFAPAGNEQYF. As DNA, the CDR3 is TGTGCCAGCAGCTTTGCTCCGGCCGGGAACGAGCAGTACTTC.

This clone was observed once. V and J are TRBV3-1 (or the pseudogene TRBV3-2) and TRBJ2-2; 10 bases are a match to TRBD1. Germline lookup yields CDR1 LGHDT and CDR2 YNNKEL (reference sequence). V lost 2 bases to trimming and J lost 4 bases; unmatched junction nucleotides: 7. CDR3 length equals 17 residues. The CDR3 nucleotides are TGTGCCAGCAGCCAAAACGACAGGGGGCTAGTCACCGGGGAGCTGTTTTTT. Protein product: CASSQNDRGLVTGELFF.

The CDR3 DNA sequence: TGTGCCATCAGGCAAGGGGGGAACACTAACCGCTACAATGAGCAGTTCTTC. The encoded protein is CAIRQGGNTNRYNEQFF. The rearrangement links TRBV10-3 to TRBJ2-1; D may match TRBD1 or TRBD2 (6 bases each). There are 17 residues in the CDR3. Trimming stripped 6 bases from V and 3 bases from J, with 21 bases between. Per the germline V gene, CDR1 is ENHRY and CDR2 is SYGVKD.

CDR3 sequence reads: CASSLEPQSTVNEKLFF. In DNA, the CDR3 is TGTGCCAGCAGCTTAGAACCCCAATCGACAGTGAATGAAAAACTGTTTTTT. The rearrangement links TRBV7-2 to TRBJ1-4; weak D call: TRBD1 (5 bases). With 1 base removed from V and 5 bases from J, the gap between germline ends came to 17 bases. CDR3 length equals 17 residues. From germline, CDR1 is SGHTA and CDR2 FQGNSA. Together with reference TRBV7-2 and TRBJ1-4, the CDR3 gives the full variable domain: GAGVSQSPSNKVTEKGKDVELRCDPISGHTALYWYRQSLGQGLEFLIYFQGNSAPDKSGLPSDRFSAERTGGSVSTLTIQRTQQEDSAVYLCASSLEPQSTVNEKLFFGSGTQLSVL.

The V and J genes are TRBV28 and TRBJ2-3, with a possible D match to TRBD2 (7 bases). Germline lookup yields CDR1 MDHEN and CDR2 SYDVKM. Trimming left V 5 bases short and J 2 bases short, with 11 bases between. The CDR3 is 14 amino acids. This CDR3 reads CASSAGAVTDTQYF. The CDR3 coding sequence is TGTGCCAGCAGTGCGGGGGCAGTCACAGATACGCAGTATTTT.

This chain uses TRBV9 with TRBJ2-3; the D is unclear. Germline CDR1 and CDR2: SGDLS and YYNGEE. The CDR3 extends over 12 amino acids. V was trimmed by 0 bases and J by 4 bases, leaving 3 bases between them. CDR3 loop: CASSVASDTQYF. In nucleotides, the CDR3 is TGTGCCAGCAGCGTAGCATCAGATACGCAGTATTTT.

This sequence joins TRBV24-1 and TRBJ2-3, with no clear D. Trimming pared 4 bases from V and 4 bases from J, leaving 5 bases between. The CDR3 length is 12 residues. CDR1 is KGHDR, CDR2 SFDVKD, per germline. CDR3 DNA sequence: TGTGCCACCAGTGACCCCGCAGATACGCAGTATTTT. Its protein product is CATSDPADTQYF.

The gene calls are TRBV12-3 or TRBV12-4 and TRBJ2-7; no firm D call. Trimming cost V 6 bases and J 1 base, with 7 bases left between them. The CDR3 spans 12 residues. CDR3 sequence reads: CASSPDSYEQYF. DNA for the CDR3: TGTGCCAGCAGCCCTGATTCCTACGAGCAGTACTTC.

This CDR3 is CASSLEDGNYGYTF. For the CDR3, the DNA is TGTGCCAGCAGCTTAGAAGACGGAAACTATGGCTACACCTTC. The chain uses TRBV7-8 and TRBJ1-2; D is uncertain. Germline CDR1 SGHVS, CDR2 FQNEAQ. The CDR3 runs 14 residues. V was pared by 1 base and J by 2 bases, with 8 bases between.

The chain carries TRBV5-1 and TRBJ2-1; 7 nucleotides line up with TRBD2. Trimming removed 7 bases from V and 1 base from J; junction bases left unmatched: 8. This CDR3 is 15 amino acids long. Germline CDR1 reads SGHRS; CDR2 reads YFSETQ. The CDR3 protein is CASSDGTISYNEQFF. In nucleotides, the CDR3 is TGCGCCAGCTCCGATGGGACTATATCCTACAATGAGCAGTTCTTC.

V and J are TRBV2 and TRBJ2-1, with 10 bases identical to TRBD1. Losses at the gene ends were 11 bases for V and 3 bases for J; bases not matched to a gene: 4. This CDR3 has 13 residues. Looked up from germline, CDR1 is SNHLY and CDR2 is FYNNEI. CDR3 sequence: CAGDRGGYNEQFF. In DNA, the CDR3 is TGTGCCGGGGACAGGGGAGGCTACAATGAGCAGTTCTTC.

Concerning this clone itself: A read error may account for a junction end that differs from germline. CDR3 bases: TGTGCTAGCAGCCCGGGTCTGAATAGCTACGAGCAGTACTTC. Residues: CASSPGLNSYEQYF. The rearrangement joins TRBV7-7 to TRBJ2-7, with D unresolved. The CDR3 is 14 amino acids. Germline values: CDR1 SSHAT, CDR2 FNYEAQ (reference sequence).

The chain employs TRBV10-3 and TRBJ2-7; D might be TRBD2 (6 bases). The CDR3 sequence is 16 residues long. Germline CDR1 reads ENHRY; CDR2 reads SYGVKD. Between the trimmed V and J ends, which lost 0 bases and 0 bases, there was a span of 12 bases. CDR3 sequence reads: CAISESGGASSYEQYF. The CDR3, as DNA: TGTGCCATCAGTGAGTCGGGGGGTGCGAGCTCCTACGAGCAGTACTTC.

The rearrangement uses TRBV30 and TRBJ2-1, with 10 bases aligning to TRBD2. Germline V gene lookup returns CDR1 GTSNPN and CDR2 SVGIG (reference sequence). J was trimmed by 15 bases and V by 7 bases; bases with no gene match: 6. The CDR3 is 10 amino acids. In DNA form, the CDR3 reads TGTGCCTTGTTAGCGGGAGGCCCGTTCTTC. As protein: CALLAGGPFF.

The rearrangement uses TRBV19 and TRBJ1-5, with D possibly matching TRBD1 (5 bases). The CDR3 has 18 residues. Germline assignment: CDR1 LNHDA and CDR2 SQIVND (reference sequence). Trimming took off 3 bases at V and 0 bases at J, with 18 bases between the two ends. The CDR3 region is CASSIGGFGGNSNQPQHF. The DNA of the CDR3 is TGTGCCAGTAGTATTGGGGGGTTCGGGGGAAATAGCAATCAGCCCCAGCATTTT. The full variable domain, its missing parts supplied by reference TRBV19 and TRBJ1-5, is DGGITQSPKYLFRKEGQNVTLSCEQNLNHDAMYWYRQDPGQGLRLIYYSQIVNDFQKGDIAEGYSVSREKKESFPLTVTSAQKNPTAFYLCASSIGGFGGNSNQPQHFGDGTRLSIL.

This clone was recorded once. The V call is TRBV18, the J call TRBJ2-3; TRBD2 agrees at 11 bases. Germline V gene data show CDR1 as KGHSH and CDR2 as LQKENI. The junction had 5 bases not matched to a gene; V was cut back by 2 bases and J by 4 bases. The CDR3 sequence is 16 residues long. For the CDR3, the DNA is TGTGCCAGCTCACCAGCACTAGCGGGAGTGGCAGATACGCAGTATTTT. As protein: CASSPALAGVADTQYF. The variable domain in full, with the rest retrieved from reference TRBV18 and TRBJ2-3, is NAGVMQNPRHLVRRRGQEARLRCSPMKGHSHVYWYRQLPEEGLKFMVYLQKENIIDESGMPKERFSAEFPKEGPSILRIQQVVRGDSAAYFCASSPALAGVADTQYFGPGTRLTVL.

This clone occurred once. This chain joins TRBV5-1 and TRBJ2-1, with 11 bases identical to TRBD2. This CDR3 region has 15 residues. Germline V gives CDR1 SGHRS, CDR2 YFSETQ. The ends lost 0 bases at V and 5 bases at J; junction bases unmatched: 1. For the CDR3, the DNA is TGCGCCAGCAGCTTGGTAGCGGGAGGGCACAATGAGCAGTTCTTC. It is translated as CASSLVAGGHNEQFF.

The J gene is TRBJ2-1, the V gene TRBV13; 7 nucleotides agree with TRBD1. Losses at the gene ends were 2 bases for V and 0 bases for J; bases not matched to a gene: 1. Germline loops: CDR1 PRHDT, CDR2 FYEKMQ (reference sequence). The CDR3 is 15 amino acids. In DNA form, the CDR3 reads TGTGCCAGCAGCTTAAGACAGGGCTCCTACAATGAGCAGTTCTTC. Translating it yields CASSLRQGSYNEQFF.

J is TRBJ1-2 and V is TRBV7-9, with D tentatively TRBD1 (5 bases). Trimming took 9 bases from V and 5 from J, leaving 19 bases between them. This CDR3 region has 14 residues. The germline CDR1 and CDR2 sequences are SEHNR and FQNEAQ (reference sequence). The CDR3 nucleotides are TGTGCCAGTGGGGGACCTACCGTTCGTTATGGCTACACCTTC. Translated: CASGGPTVRYGYTF. Filled out from reference TRBV7-9 and TRBJ1-2, the complete variable domain reads DTGVSQNPRHKITKRGQNVTFRCDPISEHNRLYWYRQTLGQGPEFLTYFQNEAQLEKSRLLSDRFSAERPKGSFSTLEIQRTEQGDSAMYLCASGGPTVRYGYTFGSGTRLTVV.

The V call is TRBV5-1, the J call TRBJ2-3, with 10 positions matching TRBD2. The J segment lost 1 base and the V segment lost 0 bases, leaving 2 bases of the junction unmatched. The V gene's germline CDR1 is SGHRS and CDR2 YFSETQ. The CDR3 totals 16 residues. Written as DNA, the CDR3 is TGCGCCAGCAGCTTGGGAGCGGGAGGGGGCACAGATACGCAGTATTTT. Residues: CASSLGAGGGTDTQYF.

V is TRBV4-1 and J is TRBJ2-7; TRBD1 agrees at 9 bases. Germline V gene lookup returns CDR1 MGHRA and CDR2 YSYEKL. V trimming: 1 base; J trimming: 2 bases; junction bases outside the gene matches: 9. This CDR3 is built from 17 residues. The CDR3: CASSQASPGTGTYEQYF. The CDR3 region has the DNA TGCGCCAGCAGCCAAGCATCCCCTGGGACAGGGACCTACGAGCAGTACTTC.

V usage is TRBV29-1 and J usage is TRBJ1-1; 7 bases align to TRBD1. The CDR3 is 10 amino acids. Germline-derived CDR1 and CDR2 are SQVTM and ANQGSEA. V lost 6 bases to trimming and J lost 7 bases; unmatched junction nucleotides: 2. The CDR3, as DNA: TGCAGCGTGCGGGACAGTGAAGCTTTCTTT. This encodes CSVRDSEAFF.

This clone was counted a single time. This sequence joins TRBV19 and TRBJ1-5, with a possible D match to TRBD1 (5 bases). The CDR3 spans 15 residues. The V gene's germline CDR1 is LNHDA and CDR2 SQIVND (reference sequence). V was clipped by 5 bases and J by 4 bases, with 15 bases between them. The CDR3 DNA follows: TGTGCCAGTAGTGCGGACCGGGGCCCTAATCAGCCCCAGCATTTT. Translated: CASSADRGPNQPQHF.

This chain uses TRBV10-2 with TRBJ2-5; no reliable D call. V dropped 2 bases and J dropped 5 bases, with 6 bases sitting between them. CDR1 WSHSY and CDR2 SAAADI come from the germline V gene. This CDR3 has 12 residues. The CDR3 spells CASSERYETQYF. DNA for the CDR3: TGCGCCAGCAGTGAGCGCTATGAGACCCAGTACTTC.